A selection of T cell receptor beta chains follows, all from one sample in a study of molecular identifiers for immune sequencing clone quantification. MiXCR was run by TCRdb on the PCR reads, yielding one entry per CDR3 protein. The data show 250,000 to 400,000 distinct CDR3 sequences, about a fifth seen once. Sequenced: naive CD8+ T cells from blood, with Jurkat cell RNA spiked in. The receptors stem from a human donor in good health. Some libraries in this study had Jurkat cell RNA spiked in. The CDR3 runs from the conserved cysteine through the conserved F or W. The D gene is left open where the match is weak. Size is omitted from some rows. Given values are once, few, many or a class for expanded clones.

size: few; D: .; J: TRBJ2-3; V: TRBV7-7; CDR3: CASSLENSDTQYF; DNA: TGTGCTAGCAGCTTAGAGAACTCCGATACGCAGTATTTT
size: .; D: TRBD1; J: TRBJ2-7; V: TRBV6-5; CDR3: CASSYSIQGACEQYF; DNA: TGTGCCAGCAGTTACTCGATTCAGGGGGCCTGCGAGCAGTACTTC
size: many; D: .; J: TRBJ2-3; V: TRBV7-2; CDR3: CASSSVHGAYTDTQYF; DNA: TGTGCCAGCAGCTCCGTACACGGGGCTTACACAGATACGCAGTATTTT
size: .; D: TRBD1; J: TRBJ2-1; V: TRBV27; CDR3: CASSLLGQNERFF; DNA: TGTGCCAGCAGTTTACTGGGACAGAATGAGCGGTTCTTC
size: .; D: .; J: TRBJ2-7; V: TRBV27; CDR3: CASGTRKDPSYEQYF; DNA: TGTGCCAGCGGCACGAGGAAAGACCCATCCTACGAGCAGTACTTC
size: few; D: .; J: TRBJ2-7; V: TRBV4-1; CDR3: CASSPRDTSSYEQYF; DNA: TGCGCCAGCAGCCCCCGGGACACGAGCTCCTACGAGCAGTACTTC
size: .; D: .; J: TRBJ2-7; V: TRBV7-9; CDR3: CASSIDTFYEQYF; DNA: TGTGCCAGCAGCATTGACACTTTCTACGAGCAGTACTTC
size: many; D: .; J: TRBJ2-1; V: TRBV19; CDR3: CASSIQGPYNEQFF; DNA: TGTGCCAGTAGTATACAGGGCCCCTACAATGAGCAGTTCTTC
size: many; D: .; J: TRBJ1-1; V: TRBV29-1; CDR3: CSVERSSPRGAYEAFF; DNA: TGCAGCGTTGAGCGCAGCTCTCCCAGAGGGGCATATGAAGCTTTCTTT
size: few; D: .; J: TRBJ2-7; V: TRBV25-1; CDR3: CASSDWKTYEQYF; DNA: TGTGCCAGCAGTGATTGGAAAACCTACGAGCAGTACTTC
size: many; D: .; J: TRBJ2-7; V: TRBV20-1; CDR3: CSARVPRGPYEQYF; DNA: TGCAGTGCTAGAGTCCCGCGGGGGCCCTACGAGCAGTACTTC
size: few; D: TRBD1; J: TRBJ1-5; V: TRBV7-8; CDR3: CASSLEGGRMSNQPQHF; DNA: TGTGCCAGCAGCTTAGAAGGGGGCAGGATGAGCAATCAGCCCCAGCATTTT
size: many; D: .; J: TRBJ1-5; V: TRBV5-6; CDR3: CASSALDGNQPQHF; DNA: TGTGCCAGCAGCGCCTTAGACGGCAATCAGCCCCAGCATTTT
size: many; D: TRBD1; J: TRBJ2-4; V: TRBV7-9; CDR3: CASSIQGAPQIGDNIQYF; DNA: TGTGCCAGCAGCATACAGGGGGCTCCGCAAATTGGTGACAACATTCAGTACTTC